Below, 11 T cell receptor beta chains from the same sample are listed, as sequenced in a study of beta chain features in type 1 diabetes. Overall study results and limits: Shortening that was moderate but significant affected the TCRB CDR3s of Type 1 diabetes patients in all four CD4+ subsets.

The authors reverse transcribed all of the isolated RNA, so sequencing captured expressed TCRB transcripts. Method: immunoSEQ multiplex PCR; TCRdb's copy keeps in-frame clones and lacks some. Among 600,000 to 700,000 clones listed, approximately 13% were seen once. Their antigen targets remain unknown. Sequencing used naive CD4+ T cells from blood. The receptors come from a young man with type 1 diabetes.

Comment on this clone: This specimen includes other DNA sequences encoding the same CDR3. The chain recombines TRBV14 with TRBJ1-1; unclear D gene. This CDR3 contains 14 residues. The germline gives CDR1 SGHDN, CDR2 FVKESK. V lost 1 base, J lost 4 bases, and 10 bases lay in between. CDR3 nucleotide sequence: TGTGCCAGCAGCCAAGTTTCAGGAGGCACTGAAGCTTTCTTT. Its translation is CASSQVSGGTEAFF.

Comments on this clone: The same CDR3 arises from other DNA sequences in this sample as well. The chain links TRBV6-5 to TRBJ2-5; TRBD1 might be the D (7 bases). V was clipped by 6 bases and J by 5 bases, with 13 bases between them. The length of the CDR3 is 13 residues. From germline, CDR1 is MNHEY and CDR2 SVGAGI. The CDR3 DNA reads as TGTGCCAGCAGGAAGACAGGGAGGGAGACCCAGTACTTC. It specifies CASRKTGRETQYF.

The chain couples TRBV27 to TRBJ1-6; D ambiguous. Trimming took off 1 base at V and 8 bases at J, with 12 bases between the two ends. The germline CDR1 and CDR2 sequences are MNHEY and SMNVEV (reference sequence). The CDR3 length is 15 residues. The CDR3 region is CASSLWAVGDSPLHF. In DNA form, the CDR3 reads TGTGCCAGCAGTTTATGGGCAGTCGGGGATTCACCCCTCCACTTT.

The chain links TRBV6-5 to TRBJ2-1; D unclear. The germline CDR1 and CDR2 sequences are MNHEY and SVGAGI. Trimming stripped 2 bases from V and 4 bases from J, with 6 bases between. There are 13 residues in the CDR3. Here the CDR3 reads CASSYDGYNEQFF. CDR3 in DNA: TGTGCCAGCAGTTACGACGGTTACAATGAGCAGTTCTTC.

This clone was counted between two and nine times. This chain links TRBV5-6 with TRBJ1-2, with unresolved D. CDR3 length: 15 residues. V lost 1 base to trimming and J lost 4 bases, with 14 bases between them. The V gene's germline CDR1 is SGHDT and CDR2 YYEEEE. CDR3 sequence (DNA): TGTGCCAGCAGCTTGAGTTCGGGGTCAGGCTATGGCTACACCTTC. As protein: CASSLSSGSGYGYTF. The full variable domain, with the rest looked up from reference TRBV5-6 and TRBJ1-2, is DAGVTQSPTHLIKTRGQQVTLRCSPKSGHDTVSWYQQALGQGPQFIFQYYEEEERQRGNFPDRFSGHQFPNYSSELNVNALLLGDSALYLCASSLSSGSGYGYTFGSGTRLTVV.

This clone was found a few times. The J gene is TRBJ2-7, the V gene TRBV9; a weak D match, TRBD2 (5 bases). V gave up 9 bases and J gave up 9 bases, with 19 bases separating them. The CDR3 has 12 amino acids. Germline V lookup: CDR1 SGDLS, CDR2 YYNGEE. CDR3 sequence reads: CATQNFRSGQYF. For the CDR3, the DNA is TGTGCCACACAAAATTTTCGGAGCGGGCAGTACTTC.

This clone was counted only a few times. The chain links TRBV2 to TRBJ2-1; 8 nucleotides align to TRBD1. The CDR3 contains 13 residues. V trimming: 6 bases; J trimming: 9 bases; junction bases outside the gene matches: 7. Germline loops: CDR1 SNHLY, CDR2 FYNNEI. CDR3 bases: TGTGCCAGCAGGGGGCCCACAGGGGGTGAGCAGTTCTTC. This translates into CASRGPTGGEQFF.

This clone was recorded a few times. One end of the junction is discordant with germline, which a read error may explain. The genes are TRBV7-9 and TRBJ2-7, with D unclear. This CDR3 has 10 residues. Germline V gene lookup returns CDR1 SEHNR and CDR2 FQNEAQ (reference sequence). In nucleotides, the CDR3 is TGTGCCAGCAGCTCCTCCGAGCAGTACTTC. It is translated as CASSSSEQYF.

The rearrangement uses TRBV5-6 and TRBJ1-3; 8 nucleotides match TRBD1. With V trimmed by 3 bases and J by 0 bases, 2 bases remained unmatched. This CDR3 spans 15 amino acids. Per the germline V gene, CDR1 is SGHDT and CDR2 is YYEEEE. As DNA, the CDR3 is TGTGCCAGCAGCTGGGACAGGAGCTCTGGAAACACCATATATTTT. This codes for CASSWDRSSGNTIYF.

This clone has just a few counts. The chain joins TRBV9 to TRBJ2-1, with 13 bases aligning to TRBD2. Trimming at V came to 3 bases and at J to 11 bases, leaving 11 bases not matched to a gene. The germline V gene encodes CDR1 SGDLS and CDR2 YYNGEE. The length of the CDR3 is 16 residues. CDR3 bases: TGTGCCAGCAGCGCGACCGGGACTAGCGGGGTAAAGAAGCAGTTCTTC. It codes for CASSATGTSGVKKQFF.

A word on this clone: Within the sample, other DNA sequences also encode this same CDR3. The chain joins TRBV30 to TRBJ1-2; TRBD1 is a possible D gene (5 bases). Looked up from germline, CDR1 is GTSNPN and CDR2 is SVGIG (reference sequence). Trimming took 2 bases from V and 4 from J, leaving 8 bases between them. There are 12 residues in the CDR3. This CDR3 is CAWSLTVYGYTF. The CDR3 DNA is TGTGCCTGGAGTTTGACAGTCTATGGCTACACCTTC.